This T cell receptor (beta chain) came from a study of response to subunit inactivated influenza vaccine listed by TCRdb under 2018. Background for the entire study: The study used deep quantitative T cell receptor repertoire profiling to track responses to a trivalent subunit inactivated influenza vaccine.

Overall study results and their limits: According to the authors, only a limited number of new T cells may be recruited by each seasonal influenza vaccination.

V is pared back by 4 bases and J by 4 bases, with 17 bases lying between the germline termini. Inclusive of the bounding cysteine and phenylalanine, the CDR3 is 16 residues long. The CDR3 DNA has 48 bases and is translated from base 1. Sequences MDHEN (CDR1) and SYDVKM (CDR2) are obtained from the germline V gene. The method behind the library was RT-PCR. Instrument on record: Illumina HiSeq 2500. In TCRdb, the public reads were trimmed at Q25 with fastp and aligned with MiXCR, with productive beta chains retained. Duplicate CDR3 protein sequences are folded into a single record with the most common DNA and genes. Recorded for this sample are about 650,000 distinct CDR3 sequences; approximately 15% of them occurred a single time. The ten most abundant clones make up 7.5% to 9% of the sample. In this sample, this clonotype turned up a few times. There is no known antigen for this receptor. No much larger clone is present one base from it, and per-base qualities are unavailable.

The sample consisted of PBMCs from blood, taken less than 15 days before vaccination. The receptor was isolated from a man aged 45 to 65 who received an inactivated influenza vaccine. Donor details come from another sample of the same person, matched by shared clones. The sequence joins TRBV28 to TRBJ2-1; the D call could be TRBD1 or TRBD2, with each sharing 5 bases. DNA sequence: TGTGCCAGCAGTTATGTCGGGGACCTCAGATACAATGAGCAGTTCTTC. This sequence encodes CASSYVGDLRYNEQFF.